The 3 T cell receptor beta chains given below trace back to one sample, sequenced in a study of blood T cell repertoires in COVID-19. Assay used: immunoSEQ multiplex PCR; TCRdb lists only in-frame clones, some missing. The sample shows a few hundred thousand clones, approximately 90% of them seen only once. Sequenced: peripheral blood. These TCRs come from a man aged 18 to 29 with active or convalescent COVID-19.

CDR3 loop: CASSEPGHDLGYGYTF. The CDR3, as DNA: TGTGCCAGCAGTGAGCCGGGACACGACCTCGGCTATGGCTACACCTTC. J is TRBJ1-2 and V is TRBV28; the D gene is possibly TRBD1 (6 bases). CDR1 MDHEN and CDR2 SYDVKM come from the germline V gene. Trimming stripped 5 bases from V and 4 bases from J, with 20 bases between. The CDR3 has 16 residues.

The rearrangement uses TRBV4-1 and TRBJ1-5; D call uncertain. The V and J ends lost 3 bases and 7 bases respectively, with 7 bases between them. The CDR3 sequence is 12 residues long. Germline assignment: CDR1 MGHRA and CDR2 YSYEKL. The CDR3 bases are TGCGCCAGCAGCCATGTCGGGCAGCCCCAGCATTTT. Its protein is CASSHVGQPQHF.

This clone was seen repeatedly, ten times or more. V is TRBV2 and J is TRBJ1-2, with D perhaps TRBD1 (5 bases). From germline, CDR1 is SNHLY and CDR2 FYNNEI. This CDR3 has 12 residues. V lost 6 bases and J 10 bases, leaving 15 bases between the germline ends. Here the CDR3 DNA reads TGTGCCAGCAGAGGGGCTGGCGGGGTCTACACCTTC. This translates into CASRGAGGVYTF.